The clone carrying this T cell receptor beta chain was seen a handful of times. Germline lookup yields CDR1 MRHNA and CDR2 SNTAGT. The V gene end was trimmed by 7 bases and the J gene end by 0 bases; junction bases not matched to a gene: 16. The CDR3 is 21 residues long. Certain patients, namely those with other autoimmune diseases, uncontrolled infections, pregnancy or lactation, were excluded. It was from around 10 ml of fresh peripheral blood that the PBMCs came. The sample comes from a study of Graves' ophthalmopathy and Graves' hyperthyroidism. Researchers took RNA transcripts and amplified TCR beta CDR3 regions from them. Second-round multiplex PCR followed a first-round RT-PCR using HTBI primers. TCRdb redid the calling of the multiplex PCR reads with MiXCR, one entry per CDR3 protein. The table records 300,000 or so distinct CDR3 sequences, about a sixth of them present only once.

The chain couples TRBV6-4 to TRBJ2-6; 12 nucleotides agree with TRBD1. The sample taken for sequencing was peripheral blood. The sequence came from an adult man with Graves' ophthalmopathy. In DNA form, the CDR3 reads TGTGCCAGCACCGAACGGTCGGGACAGGGGGCTTCCCACTCTGGGGCCAACGTCCTGACTTTC. Its protein product is CASTERSGQGASHSGANVLTF.